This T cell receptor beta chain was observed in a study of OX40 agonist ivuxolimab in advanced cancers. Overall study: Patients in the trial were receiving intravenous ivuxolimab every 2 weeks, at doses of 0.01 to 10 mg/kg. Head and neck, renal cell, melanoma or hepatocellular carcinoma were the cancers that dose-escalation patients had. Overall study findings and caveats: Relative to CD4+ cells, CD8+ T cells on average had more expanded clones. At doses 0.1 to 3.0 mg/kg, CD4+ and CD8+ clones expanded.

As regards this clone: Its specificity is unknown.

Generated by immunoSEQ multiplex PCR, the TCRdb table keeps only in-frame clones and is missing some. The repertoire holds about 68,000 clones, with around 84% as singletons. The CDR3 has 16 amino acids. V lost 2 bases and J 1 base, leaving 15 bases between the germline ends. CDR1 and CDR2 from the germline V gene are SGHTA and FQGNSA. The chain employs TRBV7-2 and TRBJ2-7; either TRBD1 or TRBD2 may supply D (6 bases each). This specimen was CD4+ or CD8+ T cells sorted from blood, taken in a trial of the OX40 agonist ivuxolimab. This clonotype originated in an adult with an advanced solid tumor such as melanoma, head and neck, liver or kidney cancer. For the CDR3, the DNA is TGTGCCAGCAGCTTAACCTCGTCGGGGGCATCCTACGAGCAGTACTTC. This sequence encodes CASSLTSSGASYEQYF.